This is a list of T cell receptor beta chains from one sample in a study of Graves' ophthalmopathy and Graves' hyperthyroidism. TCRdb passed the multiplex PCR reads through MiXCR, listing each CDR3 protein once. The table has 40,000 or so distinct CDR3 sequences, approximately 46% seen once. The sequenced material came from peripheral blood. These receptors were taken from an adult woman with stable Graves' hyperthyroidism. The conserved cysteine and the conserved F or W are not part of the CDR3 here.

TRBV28	ASSHRRGGHTEAF
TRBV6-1	ASSEALGRGRTPQH
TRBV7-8	ASSKHRGRWGLNTEAF
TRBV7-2	ASSSNRGHGETQY
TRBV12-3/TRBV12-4	ASSPKAGRGTDTQY
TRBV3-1	ASSQGQIGELF
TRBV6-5	ASSSRQGPWPQH
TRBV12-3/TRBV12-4	ASSLGGPYEQY
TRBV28	ASSYRAGQY
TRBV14	ASSQDQAGLDTEAF
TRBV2	ASSYKPGQVIQETQY
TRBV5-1	ASSPLGQGTSPLY
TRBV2	ASSDPAEQY
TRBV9	ASGSGTSYEQY
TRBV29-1	SVPDRGYGYT
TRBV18	ASSRNPLQMDTEAF
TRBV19	ASSIGTPTDTQY
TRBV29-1	SVNSGRAYEQY
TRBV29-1	SLGGRQPQH
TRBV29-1	SVDQGLNGYT